The rows below give T cell receptor beta chains drawn from one sample of a study of blood T cell repertoires in COVID-19. Clones were read by immunoSEQ multiplex PCR, and TCRdb kept only the in-frame ones, dropping some. The table has around 260,000 clones, around 86% seen once. What was sequenced was peripheral blood. The receptors were gathered from an older woman with COVID-19, enrolled during active disease. Each CDR3 is given with its conserved first and last residue. The order of the fields is D gene, clone size, V gene, J gene, CDR3 protein, CDR3 DNA. The D gene is left open where the match is weak. Only part of the rows carry a size: once, few, many, or a class if the clone is expanded.

D: NA; size: NA; V: TRBV7-3; J: TRBJ2-7; CDR3: CASSLEHSSYEQYF; DNA: TGTGCCAGCAGCTTAGAACACAGCTCCTACGAGCAGTACTTC
D: TRBD2; size: NA; V: TRBV9; J: TRBJ2-5; CDR3: CASSAGLAGHETQYF; DNA: TGTGCCAGCAGCGCCGGACTAGCGGGCCATGAGACCCAGTACTTC
D: TRBD2; size: NA; V: TRBV5-1; J: TRBJ2-3; CDR3: CASALLAHGGSDRTDTQYF; DNA: TGCGCCAGCGCCCTCCTAGCCCATGGCGGGAGTGATAGGACAGATACGCAGTATTTT
D: NA; size: NA; V: TRBV5-5; J: TRBJ1-2; CDR3: CASSLGLPTRRNYGYTF; DNA: TGTGCCAGCAGCTTAGGCCTCCCAACACGGAGGAACTATGGCTACACCTTC
D: NA; size: NA; V: TRBV7-6; J: TRBJ1-6; CDR3: CASSLSFASSYNSPLHF; DNA: TGTGCCAGCAGCTTAAGTTTTGCGAGCTCCTATAATTCACCCCTCCACTTT
D: TRBD1; size: NA; V: TRBV19; J: TRBJ1-1; CDR3: CASSAGTGDIEAFF; DNA: TGTGCCAGTAGTGCAGGGACAGGCGACATTGAAGCTTTCTTT
D: TRBD1; size: NA; V: TRBV5-1; J: TRBJ2-7; CDR3: CASSLRGGQGREQYF; DNA: TGCGCCAGCAGCTTGCGTGGAGGACAGGGGCGCGAGCAGTACTTC
D: NA; size: NA; V: TRBV4-1; J: TRBJ2-1; CDR3: CASSQDHSRREQFF; DNA: TGCGCCAGCAGCCAAGATCACTCGAGGAGGGAGCAGTTCTTC
D: NA; size: NA; V: TRBV7-3; J: TRBJ1-5; CDR3: CASSADSGVRPQHF; DNA: TGTGCCAGCAGCGCCGACTCAGGGGTCCGGCCCCAGCATTTT
D: NA; size: NA; V: TRBV29-1; J: TRBJ2-3; CDR3: CSALTHSSGTQYF; DNA: TGCAGCGCCCTCACCCACTCTTCAGGGACGCAGTATTTT
D: NA; size: NA; V: TRBV7-9; J: TRBJ2-1; CDR3: CASSLILAPSSYNEQFF; DNA: TGTGCCAGCAGCCTCATTCTAGCGCCCAGCTCCTACAATGAGCAGTTCTTC
D: NA; size: NA; V: TRBV30; J: TRBJ2-5; CDR3: CAWRLKGGETQYF; DNA: TGTGCCTGGAGGTTAAAGGGAGGAGAGACCCAGTACTTC
D: TRBD2; size: NA; V: TRBV7-2; J: TRBJ2-7; CDR3: CASSLGSGRVYEQYF; DNA: TGTGCCAGCAGCTTAGGTAGCGGGAGGGTATACGAGCAGTACTTC
D: TRBD1; size: NA; V: TRBV7-2; J: TRBJ1-2; CDR3: CASSLTDRADYGYTF; DNA: TGTGCCAGCAGCTTAACGGACAGGGCTGACTATGGCTACACCTTC
D: TRBD2; size: NA; V: TRBV5-1; J: TRBJ2-1; CDR3: CASSTLAGGPNEQFF; DNA: TGCGCCAGCAGTACCCTAGCGGGAGGGCCGAATGAGCAGTTCTTC
D: TRBD1; size: NA; V: TRBV4-3; J: TRBJ1-4; CDR3: CASSQDTGDSVETNEKLFF; DNA: TGCGCCAGCAGCCAAGATACAGGGGATTCTGTCGAAACTAATGAAAAACTGTTTTTT
D: TRBD1; size: NA; V: TRBV6-2/TRBV6-3; J: TRBJ2-5; CDR3: CASSTNPKDRGLRETQYF; DNA: TGTGCCAGCAGTACGAACCCAAAGGACAGGGGGCTTCGCGAGACCCAGTACTTC
D: TRBD2; size: once; V: TRBV7-3; J: TRBJ2-1; CDR3: CASSPSVMGLAGYNEQFF; DNA: TGTGCCAGCAGCCCATCCGTTATGGGGCTAGCGGGTTACAATGAGCAGTTCTTC
D: TRBD2; size: NA; V: TRBV11-2; J: TRBJ2-1; CDR3: CASSLESSGLVDEQFF; DNA: TGTGCCAGCAGCTTAGAGTCTAGCGGGCTTGTCGATGAGCAGTTCTTC
D: TRBD1; size: NA; V: TRBV6-1; J: TRBJ2-1; CDR3: CASSEFQKTTGINEQFF; DNA: TGTGCCAGCAGTGAATTCCAGAAAACGACAGGGATCAATGAGCAGTTCTTC
D: NA; size: NA; V: TRBV19; J: TRBJ1-1; CDR3: CASSMPGRSTEAFF; DNA: TGTGCCAGTAGTATGCCAGGGAGGAGCACTGAAGCTTTCTTT
D: NA; size: NA; V: TRBV6-5; J: TRBJ1-4; CDR3: CASTEDILGEKLFF; DNA: TGTGCCAGCACCGAGGACATCCTGGGTGAAAAACTGTTTTTT
D: NA; size: NA; V: TRBV10-3; J: TRBJ1-1; CDR3: CAISELPEIEAFF; DNA: TGTGCCATCAGTGAGCTTCCCGAGATTGAAGCTTTCTTT
D: TRBD2; size: NA; V: TRBV28; J: TRBJ2-7; CDR3: CASSLWIRTSGMNEQYF; DNA: TGTGCCAGCAGTTTATGGATAAGGACTAGCGGGATGAACGAGCAGTACTTC
D: NA; size: NA; V: TRBV10-2; J: TRBJ2-5; CDR3: CASSVYWREGWAETQYF; DNA: TGCGCCAGCAGTGTTTACTGGCGGGAAGGGTGGGCGGAGACCCAGTACTTC
D: TRBD1; size: NA; V: TRBV20-1; J: TRBJ2-3; CDR3: CSASFMGQGTDTQYF; DNA: TGCAGTGCTAGTTTTATGGGACAGGGCACAGATACGCAGTATTTT
D: TRBD2; size: NA; V: TRBV19; J: TRBJ2-7; CDR3: CASSIGLASPYEQYF; DNA: TGTGCCAGTAGTATAGGACTAGCGTCCCCCTACGAGCAGTACTTC
D: NA; size: NA; V: TRBV6-4; J: TRBJ1-1; CDR3: CASSDSQGSVLAFF; DNA: TGTGCCAGCAGTGACTCTCAGGGGTCAGTGTTAGCTTTCTTT
D: NA; size: NA; V: TRBV15; J: TRBJ2-5; CDR3: CATSSRGSKDQETQYF; DNA: TGTGCCACCAGCTCCCGGGGTAGCAAGGATCAAGAGACCCAGTACTTC
D: TRBD2; size: NA; V: TRBV9; J: TRBJ2-1; CDR3: CASSVLAGGYNEQFF; DNA: TGTGCCAGCAGCGTACTAGCGGGGGGGTACAATGAGCAGTTCTTC
D: NA; size: few; V: TRBV10-3; J: TRBJ1-1; CDR3: CAISERAANTEAFF; DNA: TGTGCCATCAGCGAGAGAGCTGCGAACACTGAAGCTTTCTTT
D: NA; size: NA; V: TRBV11-3; J: TRBJ1-3; CDR3: CASSSGTRTGNTIYF; DNA: TGTGCCAGCAGCTCCGGGACACGAACTGGAAACACCATATATTTT
D: NA; size: NA; V: TRBV29-1; J: TRBJ2-5; CDR3: CSVERPMGGLTETQYF; DNA: TGCAGCGTTGAGCGACCCATGGGAGGTTTAACAGAGACCCAGTACTTC
D: NA; size: once; V: TRBV20-1; J: TRBJ1-2; CDR3: CSASPGGYGYTF; DNA: TGCAGTGCTAGTCCGGGGGGCTATGGCTACACCTTC
D: NA; size: NA; V: TRBV27; J: TRBJ1-6; CDR3: CASSFVDRRNSPLHF; DNA: TGTGCCAGCAGTTTCGTCGACAGGCGGAATTCACCCCTCCACTTT
D: NA; size: NA; V: TRBV19; J: TRBJ1-5; CDR3: CASSQLSNQPQHF; DNA: TGTGCCAGTAGTCAACTTAGCAATCAGCCCCAGCATTTT
D: NA; size: once; V: TRBV6-2/TRBV6-3; J: TRBJ2-7; CDR3: CASSYTSGPSYEQYF; DNA: TGTGCCAGCAGTTACACGAGCGGACCCTCCTACGAGCAGTACTTC
D: NA; size: few; V: TRBV12-3/TRBV12-4; J: TRBJ1-4; CDR3: CASNAELNEKLFF; DNA: TGTGCCAGCAATGCGGAACTAAATGAAAAACTGTTTTTT